These T cell receptor beta chains were read from a single sample in a study of OX40 agonist ivuxolimab in advanced cancers. The protocol was immunoSEQ multiplex PCR, while the TCRdb copy is restricted to in-frame clones and leaves out a portion. Of under 100,000 clones listed, approximately 90% are singletons. The source material was CD4+ or CD8+ T cells sorted from blood, sampled in a trial of the OX40 agonist ivuxolimab. All receptors derive from an adult with an advanced solid tumor such as melanoma, head and neck, liver or kidney cancer. Each CDR3 is given with its conserved first and last residue. D genes are given only for firm matches. Some rows have no size entry. The others give once, few or many, or a class for an expanded clone.

V	D	J	size	CDR3	DNA
TRBV9	-	TRBJ1-2	-	CASSVDQGKGGYTF	TGTGCCAGCAGCGTAGACCAGGGTAAGGGTGGCTACACCTTC
TRBV7-6	-	TRBJ2-6	-	CASSQISAWDSGANVLTF	TGTGCCAGCAGCCAAATTAGTGCATGGGACTCTGGGGCCAACGTCCTGACTTTC
TRBV5-1	TRBD2	TRBJ2-1	-	CASSFPSGTYNEQFF	TGCGCCAGCAGCTTCCCCAGCGGGACCTACAATGAGCAGTTCTTC
TRBV7-2	-	TRBJ2-7	-	CASSLVSSGAEQYF	TGTGCCAGCAGCTTAGTAAGTTCGGGGGCCGAGCAGTACTTC
TRBV29-1	-	TRBJ2-2	-	CSVERDGNTGELFF	TGCAGCGTTGAACGGGACGGGAACACCGGGGAGCTGTTTTTT
TRBV7-3	TRBD1	TRBJ2-7	once	CASSSTGGPYEQYF	TGTGCCAGCAGTTCGACAGGGGGGCCCTACGAGCAGTACTTC
TRBV14	-	TRBJ1-5	once	CASSLGWDQPQHF	TGTGCCAGCAGCTTAGGGTGGGATCAGCCCCAGCATTTT
TRBV6-5	-	TRBJ2-7	-	CASGWGNEQYF	TGTGCCAGCGGATGGGGAAACGAGCAGTACTTC
TRBV5-1	TRBD2	TRBJ2-3	-	CASSRGTSGSGDTQYF	TGCGCCAGCAGCCGCGGGACTAGCGGGAGTGGGGATACGCAGTATTTT
TRBV19	-	TRBJ1-4	-	CASRRVANEKLFF	TGTGCCAGCCGCAGGGTTGCTAATGAAAAACTGTTTTTT
TRBV15	TRBD1	TRBJ2-5	-	CATSRSGTGQETQYF	TGTGCCACCAGCAGAAGTGGGACAGGGCAAGAGACCCAGTACTTC
TRBV5-4	TRBD1	TRBJ1-1	-	CASSGTGQINTEAFF	TGTGCCAGCAGCGGAACGGGACAGATAAACACTGAAGCTTTCTTT
TRBV29-1	-	TRBJ2-1	-	CSVEGGGDPYNEQFF	TGCAGCGTTGAGGGAGGAGGGGACCCCTACAATGAGCAGTTCTTC
TRBV30	TRBD1	TRBJ1-2	-	CAWSVLGGHGYTF	TGTGCCTGGAGTGTACTAGGGGGCCATGGCTACACCTTC
TRBV18	-	TRBJ2-7	-	CASSPLASYEQYF	TGTGCCAGCTCACCCCTAGCGTCCTACGAGCAGTACTTC
TRBV18	TRBD1	TRBJ2-3	-	CASSPGTGGNTQYF	TGTGCCAGCTCACCCGGGACAGGGGGAAATACGCAGTATTTT
TRBV4-1	-	TRBJ2-3	-	CASSQSGTGFSTDTQYF	TGCGCCAGCAGCCAAAGTGGGACGGGCTTTAGCACAGATACGCAGTATTTT
TRBV5-8	-	TRBJ1-4	-	CASSLVGAEKLFF	TGTGCCAGCAGCTTGGTGGGGGCGGAAAAACTGTTTTTT
TRBV28	TRBD1	TRBJ2-2	-	CASSLTGYDYLAGELFF	TGTGCCAGCAGTTTGACAGGGTACGATTATTTGGCCGGGGAGCTGTTTTTT
TRBV7-2	TRBD2	TRBJ2-3	-	CASSLDLAGVNTDTQYF	TGTGCCAGCAGCTTAGACCTAGCGGGAGTGAACACAGATACGCAGTATTTT
TRBV5-4	TRBD2	TRBJ2-2	-	CASSRGLVGGTGELFF	TGTGCCAGCAGCCGTGGACTAGTGGGAGGCACCGGGGAGCTGTTTTTT
TRBV14	-	TRBJ2-5	-	CASSQDRVTQYF	TGTGCCAGCAGCCAAGATCGGGTGACCCAGTACTTC
TRBV18	TRBD1	TRBJ1-2	-	CASSPTTGADYGYTF	TGTGCCAGCTCACCTACCACAGGGGCCGACTATGGCTACACCTTC
TRBV30	-	TRBJ2-5	-	CAWSPGNWVDGRETQYF	TGTGCCTGGAGTCCAGGGAATTGGGTAGACGGTAGGGAGACCCAGTACTTC
TRBV19	-	TRBJ2-3	-	CATRTSTDTQYF	TGTGCCACTCGGACTAGCACAGATACGCAGTATTTT
TRBV19	-	TRBJ2-2	-	CASTRTKTGAGELFF	TGTGCCAGTACCCGGACTAAGACTGGCGCCGGGGAGCTGTTTTTT
TRBV19	TRBD2	TRBJ2-1	-	CASSIGGLAGATEQFF	TGTGCTAGTAGTATCGGCGGACTAGCGGGAGCCACTGAGCAGTTCTTC
TRBV6-5	-	TRBJ2-7	-	CASSYSGDGSYEQYF	TGTGCCAGCAGTTACTCGGGGGACGGTTCCTACGAGCAGTACTTC
TRBV5-1	-	TRBJ2-7	-	CASSVGTLRDRFFYEQYF	TGCGCCAGCAGCGTCGGAACTTTACGGGACCGCTTCTTCTACGAGCAGTACTTC
TRBV25-1	-	TRBJ1-1	-	CASSLNGAQPQAFF	TGTGCCAGCAGCCTGAATGGGGCCCAGCCCCAAGCTTTCTTT
TRBV7-9	TRBD2	TRBJ2-4	-	CASSLAGSGRGKNIQYF	TGTGCCAGCAGCTTAGCCGGTAGCGGGAGAGGCAAAAACATTCAGTACTTC
TRBV11-2	-	TRBJ1-5	-	CASSSGPNQPQHF	TGTGCCAGCAGCTCAGGGCCCAATCAGCCCCAGCATTTT
TRBV9	-	TRBJ1-1	-	CASTHLTGTVMNTEAFF	TGTGCCAGCACCCATCTGACCGGGACTGTAATGAACACTGAAGCTTTCTTT
TRBV28	-	TRBJ1-2	-	CASSPLDGSNYGYTF	TGTGCCAGCAGTCCCTTGGACGGTTCTAACTATGGCTACACCTTC
TRBV7-9	TRBD2	TRBJ2-1	-	CASRRGRLAGNSIEQFF	TGTGCCAGCAGGCGAGGGAGGCTAGCGGGGAATTCAATAGAGCAGTTCTTC
TRBV11-2	TRBD1	TRBJ2-6	once	CASSLNRGTYSGANVLTF	TGTGCCAGCAGCCTGAACAGGGGAACTTACTCTGGGGCCAACGTCCTGACTTTC
TRBV7-2	TRBD2	TRBJ2-5	-	CASSFGLVGVETQYF	TGTGCCAGCAGCTTTGGACTAGTCGGGGTGGAGACCCAGTACTTC
TRBV7-2	-	TRBJ1-2	-	CASSPSTGGYGYTF	TGTGCCAGCAGCCCATCGACAGGAGGATATGGCTACACCTTC